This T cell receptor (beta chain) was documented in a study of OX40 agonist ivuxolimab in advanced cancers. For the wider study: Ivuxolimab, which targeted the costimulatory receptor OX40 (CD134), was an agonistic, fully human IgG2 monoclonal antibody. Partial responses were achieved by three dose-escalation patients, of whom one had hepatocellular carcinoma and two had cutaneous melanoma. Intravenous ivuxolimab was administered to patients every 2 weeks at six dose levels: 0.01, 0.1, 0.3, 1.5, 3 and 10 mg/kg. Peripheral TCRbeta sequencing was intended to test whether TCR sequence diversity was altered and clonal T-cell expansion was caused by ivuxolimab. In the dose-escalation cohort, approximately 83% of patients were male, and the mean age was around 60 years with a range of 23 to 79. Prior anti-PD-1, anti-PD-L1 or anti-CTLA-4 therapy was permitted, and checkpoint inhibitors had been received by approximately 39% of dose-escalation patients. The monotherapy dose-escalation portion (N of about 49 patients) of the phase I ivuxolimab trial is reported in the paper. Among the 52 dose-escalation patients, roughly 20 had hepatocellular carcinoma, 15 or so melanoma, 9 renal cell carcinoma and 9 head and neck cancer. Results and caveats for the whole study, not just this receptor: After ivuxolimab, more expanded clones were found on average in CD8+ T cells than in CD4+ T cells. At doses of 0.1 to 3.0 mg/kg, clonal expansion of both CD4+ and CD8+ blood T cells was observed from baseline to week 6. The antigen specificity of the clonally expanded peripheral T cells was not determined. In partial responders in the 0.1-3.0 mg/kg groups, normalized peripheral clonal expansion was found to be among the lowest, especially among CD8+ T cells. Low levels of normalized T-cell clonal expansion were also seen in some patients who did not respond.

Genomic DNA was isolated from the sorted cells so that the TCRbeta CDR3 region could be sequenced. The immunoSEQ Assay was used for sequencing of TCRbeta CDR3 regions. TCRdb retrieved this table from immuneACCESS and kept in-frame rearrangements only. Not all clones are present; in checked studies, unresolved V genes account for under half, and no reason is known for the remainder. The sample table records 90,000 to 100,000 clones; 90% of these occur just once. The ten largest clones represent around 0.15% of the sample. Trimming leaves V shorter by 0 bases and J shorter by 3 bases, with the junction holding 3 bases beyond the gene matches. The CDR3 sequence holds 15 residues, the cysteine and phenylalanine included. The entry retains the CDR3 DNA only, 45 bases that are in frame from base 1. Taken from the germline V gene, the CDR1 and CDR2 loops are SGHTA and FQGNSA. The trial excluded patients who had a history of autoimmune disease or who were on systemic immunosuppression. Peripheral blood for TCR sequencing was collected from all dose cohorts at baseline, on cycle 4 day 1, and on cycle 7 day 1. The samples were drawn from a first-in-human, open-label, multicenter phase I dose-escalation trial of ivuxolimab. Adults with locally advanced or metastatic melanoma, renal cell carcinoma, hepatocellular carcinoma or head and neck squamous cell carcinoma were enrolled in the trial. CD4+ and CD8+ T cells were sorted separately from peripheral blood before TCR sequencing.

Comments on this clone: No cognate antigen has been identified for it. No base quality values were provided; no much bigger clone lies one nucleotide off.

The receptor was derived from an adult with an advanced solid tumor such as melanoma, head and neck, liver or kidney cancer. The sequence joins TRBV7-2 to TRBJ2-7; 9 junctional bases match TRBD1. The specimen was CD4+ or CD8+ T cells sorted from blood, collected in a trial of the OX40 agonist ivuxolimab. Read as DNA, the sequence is TGTGCCAGCAGCTTAGCGGGGACAGGGATCTACGAGCAGTACTTC. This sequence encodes CASSLAGTGIYEQYF. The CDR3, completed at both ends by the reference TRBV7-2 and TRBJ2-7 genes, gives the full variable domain GAGVSQSPSNKVTEKGKDVELRCDPISGHTALYWYRQSLGQGLEFLIYFQGNSAPDKSGLPSDRFSAERTGGSVSTLTIQRTQQEDSAVYLCASSLAGTGIYEQYFGPGTRLTVT.